The TCR beta chain under discussion was sequenced for a study of blood T cell repertoires in COVID-19. This CDR3 comprises 19 residues. Germline trimming cut 3 bases from V and 0 bases from J; bases unmatched to any gene: 8. In germline, CDR1 is KGHSH, CDR2 LQKENI. Repertoires were generated with immunoSEQ multiplex PCR, while TCRdb's copy carries only in-frame clones and drops some. The data show over 130,000 clones, 84% seen once. The sequencing input was PBMCs or T cells enriched from blood (not recorded which). This rearrangement joins TRBV18 to TRBJ2-3; 14 positions agree with TRBD2. The sequence was obtained from a woman between 45 and 60 years old with acute COVID-19. This CDR3 is CASSPGLAGGLTSTDTQYF. The CDR3, as DNA: TGTGCCAGCTCACCCGGACTAGCGGGAGGTCTTACTAGCACAGATACGCAGTATTTT.